One sample yielded the 9 T cell receptor beta chains listed below, sequenced in a study of CD8 T cells in ankylosing spondylitis. Each CDR3 protein gets one entry after TCRdb re-called the 5' RACE reads with MiXCR. This table has about 340,000 distinct CDR3 sequences, 20% appearing once. Sequencing input: blood, either unsorted or a sorted T cell fraction (not recorded which). The receptors originated from a male donor with ankylosing spondylitis or in good health (not recorded which).

The rearrangement uses TRBV20-1 and TRBJ2-5; 8 bases are a match to TRBD2. Germline loops: CDR1 DFQATT, CDR2 SNEGSKA (reference sequence). V was clipped by 4 bases and J by 7 bases; unmatched bases: 8. The CDR3 sequence is 13 residues long. CDR3 in amino acids: CSAKPIGGGTQYF. The CDR3 bases are TGCAGTGCTAAGCCGATCGGGGGGGGGACCCAGTACTTC.

The J gene is TRBJ2-6, the V gene TRBV29-1; D is possibly TRBD1 (6 bases). Trimming shortened V by 4 bases and J by 0 bases, and 10 bases separated the two germline ends. This CDR3 region has 15 residues. Germline V gives CDR1 SQVTM, CDR2 ANQGSEA. The CDR3 DNA reads as TGCAGCGTTGTGGGGGCAGACTCTGGGGCCAACGTCCTGACTTTC. Its translation is CSVVGADSGANVLTF.

CDR3 amino acids: CASSLARAPTEAFF. The CDR3 DNA follows: TGTGCCAGCAGCTTAGCGCGGGCGCCCACTGAAGCTTTCTTT. J is TRBJ1-1 and V is TRBV7-9; D not resolved. Germline V CDR1 and CDR2: SEHNR, FQNEAQ (reference sequence). The CDR3 sequence is 14 residues long. V lost 0 bases, J lost 4 bases, and 9 bases lay in between.

This clonotype turned up a few times. The V gene is TRBV20-1, the J gene TRBJ2-3, with TRBD2 identical over 10 bases. Looked up from germline, CDR1 is DFQATT and CDR2 is SNEGSKA (reference sequence). The CDR3 sequence is 15 residues long. The V gene end was trimmed by 6 bases and the J gene end by 5 bases; junction bases not matched to a gene: 11. Here the CDR3 DNA reads TGCAGTGCCACCTCTAGCGGGGGATTTTTAGATACGCAGTATTTT. Translation: CSATSSGGFLDTQYF.

This chain joins TRBV12-3 or TRBV12-4 and TRBJ2-7; D ambiguous. The germline V and J ends were trimmed by 5 bases and 1 base, with 15 bases remaining between them. This CDR3 is built from 15 residues. CDR3 sequence: CASSPTNTHSYEQYF. In DNA, the CDR3 is TGTGCCAGCAGTCCTACTAACACCCATTCCTACGAGCAGTACTTC.

The table lists this clonotype with a few counts. The chain recombines TRBV12-3 or TRBV12-4 with TRBJ1-6; possible D gene TRBD1, 5 bases. The CDR3 runs 16 residues. V shed 2 bases and J shed 10 bases, with 18 bases lying between them. CDR3 amino acids: CASSLRGAGPVSPLHF. CDR3 sequence (DNA): TGTGCCAGCAGTTTACGCGGGGCAGGGCCCGTCTCACCCCTCCACTTT.

The J gene is TRBJ2-7, the V gene TRBV20-1, with D possibly being TRBD1 or TRBD2 (7 bases each). With 0 bases removed from V and 2 bases from J, the gap between germline ends came to 20 bases. The CDR3 spans 17 residues. Germline V gene sequence: CDR1 DFQATT, CDR2 SNEGSKA (reference sequence). In DNA, the CDR3 is TGCAGTGCTAGAGATTTTCAGGGGGGGCTCTTTCCCTACGAGCAGTACTTC. It is translated as CSARDFQGGLFPYEQYF.

This chain connects TRBV14 to TRBJ2-7; a possible D gene is TRBD2 (5 bases). CDR3 length: 16 amino acids. Trimming took off 0 bases at V and 6 bases at J, with 18 bases between the two ends. Germline CDR1 SGHDN, CDR2 FVKESK. CDR3 protein: CASSQEGGLLVAEQYF. The CDR3 DNA sequence: TGTGCCAGCAGCCAAGAGGGCGGGTTGCTGGTCGCCGAGCAGTACTTC.

This clonotype appeared a few times. This chain joins TRBV7-9 and TRBJ1-1, with a tentative D call TRBD1 (5 bases). The CDR3 loop spans 16 amino acids. V lost 0 bases to trimming and J lost 1 base, with 12 bases between them. Germline CDR1 SEHNR, CDR2 FQNEAQ (reference sequence). The CDR3, as DNA: TGTGCCAGCAGCTTAGCGTGGGGACGGAAGAACACTGAAGCTTTCTTT. Protein product: CASSLAWGRKNTEAFF.